This T cell receptor beta chain originates from a study of beta chain features in type 1 diabetes. Around 110 mL of blood, on average, came from one heparinised draw per donor. Every isolated RNA sample was fully reverse transcribed, so sequencing captured expressed TCRB transcripts. Assay used: immunoSEQ multiplex PCR; TCRdb lists only in-frame clones, some missing. The table shows around 330,000 clones, with approximately 9.9% occurring only once. Findings of the study overall: Type 1 diabetes patients had fewer VDJ junction insertions and more deletions. Overrepresentation of cells with high TCR expression could result from cDNA sequencing.

Worth noting for this clone: Its target is unknown.

The CDR3 consists of 14 residues. The V gene end was trimmed by 4 bases and the J gene end by 15 bases; junction bases not matched to a gene: 11. Germline-derived CDR1 and CDR2 are SGHDT and YYEEEE. Sample: naive CD4+ T cells from blood. The V gene is TRBV5-6, the J gene TRBJ2-1, with 12 bases fitting TRBD1. This clonotype originated in a woman in her 30s in good health. CDR3 residues: CASSARDRGRVLFF. Written as DNA, the CDR3 is TGTGCCAGCAGCGCCCGGGACAGGGGGCGAGTCCTGTTCTTC.